These T cell receptor beta chains were read from a single sample in a study of beta chain features in type 1 diabetes. Method: immunoSEQ multiplex PCR; TCRdb's copy keeps in-frame clones and lacks some. The sample consists of about 150,000 clones, roughly 10% of them appearing once. Source material: central memory CD4+ T cells from blood. These receptor sequences come from a woman aged 25 to 39 with type 1 diabetes. CDR3s include the opening cysteine and the closing phenylalanine or tryptophan. The D gene is left open where the match is weak. Clone size is shown for a subset of rows, as once, few, many or a class of expanded clone.

- TRBJ2-7 15 TRBV4-2 - CASSQGLAPAYEQYF TGTGCCAGCAGCCAAGGCCTAGCGCCCGCCTACGAGCAGTACTTC
TRBD1 TRBJ1-1 13 TRBV19 - CASMGQGITEAFF TGTGCCAGTATGGGACAGGGAATCACTGAAGCTTTCTTT
- TRBJ1-3 15 TRBV19 - CASSMSQFSGNTIYF TGTGCCAGTAGTATGTCTCAGTTCTCTGGAAACACCATATATTTT
- TRBJ1-1 15 TRBV2 - CASVTGYGADTEAFF TGTGCCAGCGTTACAGGGTACGGGGCCGACACTGAAGCTTTCTTT
- TRBJ2-7 14 TRBV30 - CAWKRQRYSYEQYF TGTGCCTGGAAGCGTCAGCGGTACTCCTACGAGCAGTACTTC
- TRBJ1-2 14 TRBV9 - CASSVGEGAYGYTF TGTGCCAGCAGCGTAGGAGAAGGGGCCTATGGCTACACCTTC
- TRBJ1-2 15 TRBV5-1 few CASSSGPGENYGYTF TGCGCCAGCAGCTCGGGGCCGGGGGAAAACTATGGCTACACCTTC
TRBD1 TRBJ2-7 13 TRBV2 - CASTDRATYEQYF TGTGCCAGCACCGACAGGGCTACCTACGAGCAGTACTTC
TRBD2 TRBJ2-7 16 TRBV11-2 - CASSLDHIAGIYEQYF TGTGCCAGCAGCTTAGATCACATAGCGGGGATCTACGAGCAGTACTTC
TRBD1 TRBJ2-7 15 TRBV28 - CASEETQGAAYEQYF TGTGCCAGCGAAGAGACACAGGGGGCTGCCTACGAGCAGTACTTC
TRBD2 TRBJ2-1 16 TRBV7-8 few CASSLGRLAVYNEQFF TGTGCCAGCAGCTTAGGAAGACTAGCGGTGTACAATGAGCAGTTCTTC
- TRBJ2-1 13 TRBV7-8 many CASSPSPYNEQFF TGTGCCAGCAGCCCCTCCCCCTACAATGAGCAGTTCTTC
TRBD2 TRBJ2-1 14 TRBV5-4 - CASSLGLAYNEQFF TGTGCCAGCAGCTTGGGACTAGCGTACAATGAGCAGTTCTTC
TRBD2 TRBJ2-3 15 TRBV5-1 - CASSLTSETTDTQYF TGCGCCAGCAGCTTGACTAGCGAAACCACAGATACGCAGTATTTT
TRBD1 TRBJ2-1 13 TRBV11-3 - CASSQDRGDEQFF TGTGCCAGCAGCCAGGACAGGGGAGATGAGCAGTTCTTC
- TRBJ2-7 16 TRBV18 - CASSPPSGASSYEQYF TGTGCCAGCTCACCACCGAGCGGAGCTAGCTCCTACGAGCAGTACTTC
- TRBJ1-1 14 TRBV30 - CAWSPNRVSTEAFF TGTGCCTGGAGCCCCAACAGGGTGAGCACTGAAGCTTTCTTT
- TRBJ2-3 12 TRBV28 few CASSSGLDTQYF TGTGCCAGCAGTTCCGGGTTAGATACGCAGTATTTT
- TRBJ2-7 14 TRBV9 - CASSVTQAPYEQYF TGTGCCAGCAGCGTTACACAGGCCCCCTACGAGCAGTACTTC
TRBD2 TRBJ2-3 14 TRBV9 - CASSLTSDADTQYF TGTGCCAGCAGCCTGACTAGCGACGCAGATACGCAGTATTTT
- TRBJ2-7 13 TRBV19 few CASSRTISYEQYF TGTGCCAGTTCCAGGACTATCTCCTACGAGCAGTACTTC
- TRBJ2-7 15 TRBV15 few CATSRDSTGSSEQYF TGTGCCACCAGCAGAGATTCGACGGGAAGCTCCGAGCAGTACTTC
- TRBJ1-2 13 TRBV7-2 - CASSPGLGYGYTF TGTGCCAGCAGCCCAGGGTTGGGCTATGGCTACACCTTC
- TRBJ2-5 14 TRBV7-2 few CASSLGREMGGQYF TGTGCCAGCAGCTTAGGACGAGAGATGGGGGGCCAGTACTTC
TRBD1 TRBJ1-5 15 TRBV15 - CATSWDRGTRQPQHF TGTGCCACCAGCTGGGACAGGGGTACCCGACAGCCCCAGCATTTT
TRBD2 TRBJ2-6 15 TRBV6-6 - CASSSREVGANVLTF TGTGCCAGCAGTTCCCGGGAGGTAGGGGCCAACGTCCTGACTTTC